This T cell receptor beta chain was captured by sequencing in a study of PD-1 blockade in classical Hodgkin lymphoma. Points from the study as a whole: Reports indicated that newly diagnosed patients had lower baseline TCR diversity than healthy donors did. There was a significant rise in CD4+ TCR diversity by C4D1, with no such rise for CD8+. Nivolumab starters within 1 year of ASCT were excluded.

There was relapse after autologous stem cell transplantation in every patient, and there was variation in brentuximab vedotin exposure. This clone appeared a single time. The antigen remains undetermined. The length of the CDR3 is 17 residues. Germline V gene lookup returns CDR1 MNHNS and CDR2 SASEGT. Trimming took 4 bases from V and 2 from J; bases not matched to a gene: 8. Measured with immunoSEQ multiplex PCR; TCRdb has only the in-frame clones, and not every one. In the table there are 90,000 to 100,000 clones, roughly 89% of which are singletons. The J gene is TRBJ1-5, the V gene TRBV6-1; 10 positions match TRBD1. This material consisted of peripheral blood mononuclear cells (PBMCs), taken at baseline. This sequence was found in a human donor with classical Hodgkin lymphoma. The chain's CDR3 is CASSGGTGASGNQPQHF. The DNA of the CDR3 is TGTGCCAGCAGTGGAGGGACAGGGGCCTCGGGCAATCAGCCCCAGCATTTT.